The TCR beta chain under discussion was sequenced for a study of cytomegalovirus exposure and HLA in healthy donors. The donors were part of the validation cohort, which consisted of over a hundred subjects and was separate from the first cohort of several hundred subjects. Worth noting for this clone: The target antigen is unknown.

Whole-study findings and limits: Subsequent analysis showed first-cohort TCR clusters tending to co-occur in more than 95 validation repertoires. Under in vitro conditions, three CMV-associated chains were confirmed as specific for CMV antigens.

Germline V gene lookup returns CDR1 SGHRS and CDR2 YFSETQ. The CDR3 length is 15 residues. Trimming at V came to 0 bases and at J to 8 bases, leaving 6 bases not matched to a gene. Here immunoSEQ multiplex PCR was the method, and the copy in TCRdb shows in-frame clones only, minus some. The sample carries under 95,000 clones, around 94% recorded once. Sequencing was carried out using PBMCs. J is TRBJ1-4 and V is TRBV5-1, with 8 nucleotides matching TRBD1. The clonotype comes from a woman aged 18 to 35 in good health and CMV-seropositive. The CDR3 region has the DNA TGCGCCAGCAGCTTGGAGCAGGGGGCGAGGGAAAAACTGTTTTTT. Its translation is CASSLEQGAREKLFF.